The 21 T cell receptor beta chains below were found in one sample sequenced in a study of cytomegalovirus exposure and HLA in healthy donors. The primer mix had 60 Vbeta and 13 Jbeta primers. The protocol was immunoSEQ multiplex PCR, while the TCRdb copy is restricted to in-frame clones and leaves out a portion. The repertoire holds 150,000 to 160,000 clones, with around 82% as singletons. Source material: PBMCs. These receptors were taken from a woman aged 45-59 years in good health and CMV-seropositive.

This clone is a singleton in its sample. J is TRBJ1-6 and V is TRBV13; D is ambiguous. The CDR3 is 13 residues long. The V gene lost 5 bases and the J gene lost 10 bases, with 12 bases spanning the gap. Germline CDR1 PRHDT, CDR2 FYEKMQ (reference sequence). As DNA, the CDR3 is TGTGCCAGCAGCCCGGAAATGCGGTCACCCCTCCACTTT. Its protein product is CASSPEMRSPLHF.

This sequence joins TRBV7-8 and TRBJ2-2; tentatively, D is TRBD2 (7 bases). CDR1 and CDR2 from the germline V gene are SGHVS and FQNEAQ. V was shortened by 2 bases and J by 0 bases, with 16 bases between the two germline ends. The CDR3 extends over 18 amino acids. The CDR3 nucleotides are TGTGCCAGCAGCTTACGTAGGGGGGGACTATCGAACACCGGGGAGCTGTTTTTT. Its protein is CASSLRRGGLSNTGELFF.

The chain uses TRBV9 and TRBJ1-1; 7 nucleotides align to TRBD1. The CDR3 covers 15 residues. V dropped 4 bases and J dropped 2; count of bases not matched to a gene: 8. CDR1 is SGDLS and CDR2 is YYNGEE in the germline V gene. DNA of the CDR3: TGTGCCAGCAGCCCCCAGGGGGACATTAACACTGAAGCTTTCTTT. As protein: CASSPQGDINTEAFF.

This chain uses TRBV11-1 with TRBJ2-7, with TRBD2 matching over 8 bases. CDR1 is SGHAT, CDR2 FQDESV, per germline (reference sequence). The junction had 8 bases not matched to a gene; V was cut back by 2 bases and J by 2 bases. This CDR3 has 16 residues. CDR3 bases: TGTGCCAGCAGCTTATTGCCGGGGGGGGGCGCCTACGAGCAGTACTTC. Translated, it gives CASSLLPGGGAYEQYF.

This chain uses TRBV5-1 with TRBJ2-1, with 8 bases aligning to TRBD1. The CDR3 runs to 13 residues. The germline V gene has CDR1 SGHRS and CDR2 YFSETQ. V trimming: 2 bases; J trimming: 8 bases; junction bases outside the gene matches: 3. The CDR3 spells CASSFGQGYEQFF. The DNA of the CDR3 is TGCGCCAGCAGCTTCGGACAGGGCTATGAGCAGTTCTTC.

V gene TRBV2 combines with J gene TRBJ1-1; D is possibly TRBD1 (5 bases). The ends were cut back, 4 bases at V and 1 base at J, with 13 bases in the middle. The length of the CDR3 is 15 residues. Looked up from germline, CDR1 is SNHLY and CDR2 is FYNNEI. CDR3 nucleotide sequence: TGTGCCAGCAGTGTCAGGGTGACGTCGAACACTGAAGCTTTCTTT. Translated: CASSVRVTSNTEAFF.

V and J are TRBV29-1 and TRBJ1-2, with D maybe TRBD1 (5 bases). The germline V gene has CDR1 SQVTM and CDR2 ANQGSEA. The CDR3 spans 12 residues. Trimming stripped 6 bases from V and 7 bases from J, with 15 bases between. The CDR3: CSVRWGGGGYTF. The CDR3 nucleotides are TGCAGCGTCCGGTGGGGGGGAGGTGGCTACACCTTC.

The chain joins TRBV4-2 to TRBJ2-5, with TRBD1 matching over 9 bases. Trimming removed 2 bases from V and 4 bases from J; junction bases left unmatched: 8. Germline-derived CDR1 and CDR2 are LGHNA and YNFKEQ. The CDR3 is 16 residues long. The CDR3 is CASSQLGQGQVETQYF. The CDR3 DNA reads as TGTGCCAGCAGCCAACTCGGACAGGGGCAAGTAGAGACCCAGTACTTC.

The CDR3 DNA follows: TGCGCCAGCGGGACTAGCGGGGGGGCGGATACGCAGTATTTT. Residues: CASGTSGGADTQYF. The chain is built from TRBV4-1 and TRBJ2-3; 16 nucleotides align to TRBD2. This CDR3 is 14 amino acids long. Unmatched junction bases numbered 2, after V lost 8 bases and J lost 6 bases. Germline lookup yields CDR1 MGHRA and CDR2 YSYEKL.

The chain carries TRBV11-2 and TRBJ2-2, with D tentatively TRBD2 (6 bases). The V gene lost 2 bases and the J gene lost 4 bases, with 8 bases spanning the gap. Looked up from germline, CDR1 is SGHAT and CDR2 is FQNNGV. This CDR3 is built from 14 residues. CDR3 coding DNA: TGTGCCAGCAGCTTAAGGAGGGCCACCGGGGAGCTGTTTTTT. Its translation is CASSLRRATGELFF.

This clone was observed a few times. The chain recombines TRBV20-1 with TRBJ2-1; no reliable D call. This CDR3 is 11 amino acids long. V lost 4 bases, J lost 8 bases, and 9 bases lay in between. Germline CDR1 and CDR2: DFQATT and SNEGSKA (reference sequence). CDR3 region: CSANRRDEQFF. The CDR3 nucleotides are TGCAGTGCTAACCGAAGAGATGAGCAGTTCTTC.

V is TRBV6-1 and J is TRBJ2-2; D is perhaps TRBD2 (7 bases). The germline V gene has CDR1 MNHNS and CDR2 SASEGT. The CDR3 spans 15 residues. Between the trimmed V and J ends, which lost 3 bases and 7 bases, there was a span of 15 bases. This chain's CDR3 is CASSDGWGGLGELFF. CDR3 DNA sequence: TGTGCCAGCAGTGATGGGTGGGGGGGGCTCGGGGAGCTGTTTTTT.

J is TRBJ1-5 and V is TRBV19; 8 nucleotides agree with TRBD1. The CDR3 runs to 14 residues. Losses at the gene ends were 7 bases for V and 3 bases for J; bases not matched to a gene: 5. Germline CDR1 and CDR2: LNHDA and SQIVND (reference sequence). CDR3 DNA sequence: TGTGCCAGTACCTCCAGGGGGCCCAATCAGCCCCAGCATTTT. This encodes CASTSRGPNQPQHF.

V usage is TRBV4-3 and J usage is TRBJ2-1; 11 positions match TRBD1. This CDR3 is 15 amino acids long. Germline CDR1 LGHNA, CDR2 YSLEER. J was trimmed by 4 bases and V by 5 bases; bases with no gene match: 4. The CDR3 loop is CASSSGTGGYNEQFF. CDR3 DNA sequence: TGCGCCAGCAGCTCCGGGACAGGGGGGTACAATGAGCAGTTCTTC.

This sequence joins TRBV5-8 and TRBJ2-7; D is perhaps TRBD2 (6 bases). In germline, CDR1 is SGHTS, CDR2 YDEGEE. This CDR3 comprises 14 residues. Trimming left V 4 bases short and J 0 bases short, with 11 bases between. The CDR3 reads CASSVMDYSYEQYF. As DNA, the CDR3 is TGTGCCAGCAGCGTTATGGACTACTCCTACGAGCAGTACTTC.

This chain joins TRBV30 and TRBJ1-5, with D possibly matching TRBD1 (6 bases). CDR1 and CDR2 from the germline V gene are GTSNPN and SVGIG (reference sequence). Deletions cut 2 bases from V and 5 bases from J, with 10 bases between. CDR3 length: 13 amino acids. The CDR3, as DNA: TGTGCCTGGAGTAAGGCAGGGGATCAGCCCCAGCATTTT. The encoded protein is CAWSKAGDQPQHF.

This rearrangement joins TRBV7-2 to TRBJ2-7; D not certain. V lost 6 bases to trimming and J lost 0 bases, with 6 bases between them. The CDR3 is 12 amino acids. The germline V gene has CDR1 SGHTA and CDR2 FQGNSA. CDR3 sequence: CASSSLSYEQYF. CDR3 DNA: TGTGCCAGCAGTTCCCTCTCCTACGAGCAGTACTTC.

In its sample, this clone was seen a few times. The chain joins TRBV5-1 to TRBJ1-1; D might be TRBD1 (5 bases). CDR1 and CDR2 (germline): SGHRS, YFSETQ. The CDR3 length is 14 residues. V lost 4 bases and J lost 5, with 15 bases in between. CDR3 DNA: TGCGCCAGCAGCGTGGGGCGCGGTTTTACTGAAGCTTTCTTT. Its translation is CASSVGRGFTEAFF.

This clone turned up a few times. The chain recombines TRBV4-3 with TRBJ1-1; 7 bases match TRBD1. CDR1 is LGHNA, CDR2 YSLEER, per germline. The CDR3 spans 14 residues. V lost 0 bases, J lost 8 bases, and 6 bases stayed unmatched. DNA for the CDR3: TGCGCCAGCAGCCAAGATCCGGGACAGAGAGAAGCTTTCTTT. Protein product: CASSQDPGQREAFF.

The chain employs TRBV7-9 and TRBJ2-3; D call uncertain. In germline, CDR1 is SEHNR, CDR2 FQNEAQ (reference sequence). The V end was cut by 4 bases, the J end by 6 bases, with 8 bases between. The CDR3 is made up of 12 amino acids. The CDR3 spells CASSSPLDTQYF. In DNA, the CDR3 is TGTGCCAGCAGCTCCCCCCTGGATACGCAGTATTTT.

The V gene is TRBV11-2, the J gene TRBJ2-1, with unresolved D. The germline gives CDR1 SGHAT, CDR2 FQNNGV. Trimming stripped 3 bases from V and 5 bases from J, with 11 bases between. The CDR3 sequence is 14 residues long. The CDR3 protein is CASSLMGRNNEQFF. For the CDR3, the DNA is TGTGCCAGCAGCTTGATGGGCAGAAACAATGAGCAGTTCTTC.